Listed here are 28 T cell receptor beta chains from one sample, sequenced in a study of blood T cell repertoires in COVID-19. Assay used: immunoSEQ multiplex PCR; TCRdb lists only in-frame clones, some missing. The table shows roughly 300,000 clones, with over 75% occurring only once. Sequenced input: peripheral blood. These receptors originate from a woman aged 50 to 60 who had recovered from COVID-19.

The chain carries TRBV19 and TRBJ2-5, with TRBD2 matching over 8 bases. Looked up from germline, CDR1 is LNHDA and CDR2 is SQIVND (reference sequence). This CDR3 has 14 amino acids. The junction had 4 bases not matched to a gene; V was cut back by 5 bases and J by 2 bases. CDR3 sequence reads: CASSFQRGQETQYF. The CDR3 DNA reads as TGTGCCAGTAGTTTCCAGCGGGGGCAAGAGACCCAGTACTTC.

This chain joins TRBV11-2 and TRBJ2-2; 9 nucleotides align to TRBD2. The CDR3 loop spans 15 amino acids. In germline, CDR1 is SGHAT, CDR2 FQNNGV. V shed 5 bases and J 7 bases; nucleotides not matched to a gene: 8. CDR3 sequence reads: CASSAISGGYGELFF. The CDR3 DNA sequence: TGTGCCAGCAGCGCGATTAGCGGGGGTTACGGGGAGCTGTTTTTT.

The rearrangement links TRBV19 to TRBJ1-4; tentative D call: TRBD1 (5 bases). V gave up 6 bases and J gave up 8 bases, with 19 bases separating them. This CDR3 is built from 15 residues. The V gene's germline CDR1 is LNHDA and CDR2 SQIVND (reference sequence). The CDR3 nucleotides read TGTGCCAGTAGCCGTCAGGGAAGGATACGCGAAAAACTGTTTTTT. This translates into CASSRQGRIREKLFF.

V and J are TRBV10-3 and TRBJ1-2, with 7 nucleotides matching TRBD1. The trim removed 4 bases at V and 5 bases at J, leaving 13 bases unmatched. CDR1 is ENHRY, CDR2 SYGVKD, per germline. This CDR3 spans 16 amino acids. The CDR3: CAISAGPGQSTYGYTF. The CDR3 nucleotides are TGTGCCATCAGTGCAGGGCCGGGACAGTCGACGTATGGCTACACCTTC.

The chain uses TRBV7-3 and TRBJ2-1; 8 bases agree with TRBD2. The germline V gene has CDR1 SGHTA and CDR2 FQGTGA. The junction had 2 bases not matched to a gene; V was cut back by 2 bases and J by 5 bases. The CDR3 totals 14 residues. This CDR3 reads CASSLAGGDNEQFF. The DNA of the CDR3 is TGTGCCAGCAGCTTAGCGGGAGGAGACAATGAGCAGTTCTTC.

For the CDR3, the DNA is TGTGCCAGCAGTGTGGGGCAAGGGAAGCAGTTCTTC. Translating gives CASSVGQGKQFF. The chain has TRBV6-4 and TRBJ2-1; perhaps TRBD1 as D (5 bases). CDR1 and CDR2 from the germline V gene are MRHNA and SNTAGT. The CDR3 has 12 residues. V was trimmed by 4 bases and J by 11 bases, leaving 12 bases between them.

The sample holds a few counts of this clone. The genes are TRBV27 and TRBJ1-2; 9 bases align to TRBD1. V dropped 1 base and J dropped 8; count of bases not matched to a gene: 2. Germline V gives CDR1 MNHEY, CDR2 SMNVEV (reference sequence). CDR3 length: 13 amino acids. This CDR3 is CASSLWTGDGYTF. The DNA for the CDR3 is TGTGCCAGCAGTTTATGGACAGGGGACGGCTACACCTTC.

The V and J genes are TRBV19 and TRBJ2-1; tentative D call: TRBD2 (5 bases). This CDR3 is built from 14 residues. Germline loops: CDR1 LNHDA, CDR2 SQIVND (reference sequence). V was pared by 9 bases and J by 4 bases, with 16 bases between. This CDR3 reads CASKSGLRYNEQFF. The CDR3 region has the DNA TGTGCCAGCAAGTCGGGGTTGAGGTACAATGAGCAGTTCTTC.

CDR3 sequence reads: CASSAFPRDREREQFF. CDR3 coding DNA: TGTGCCAGCAGCGCATTTCCTCGGGACAGGGAACGGGAGCAGTTCTTC. V is TRBV9 and J is TRBJ2-1; 9 bases are a match to TRBD1. This CDR3 is 16 amino acids long. CDR1 SGDLS and CDR2 YYNGEE come from the germline V gene. V lost 3 bases to trimming and J lost 10 bases; unmatched junction nucleotides: 14.

The gene calls are TRBV19 and TRBJ1-1; weak D call: TRBD1 (5 bases). The CDR3 is 14 amino acids. Trimming took 6 bases from V and 4 from J, leaving 15 bases between them. Germline CDR1 is LNHDA and CDR2 is SQIVND (reference sequence). In DNA, the CDR3 is TGTGCCAGTAGGGACCCGGGGAGGGGCACTGAAGCTTTCTTT. It translates to CASRDPGRGTEAFF.

This chain joins TRBV5-1 and TRBJ2-2, with 9 positions matching TRBD1. Germline trimming cut 1 base from V and 6 bases from J; bases unmatched to any gene: 4. The CDR3 sequence is 15 residues long. The germline V gene encodes CDR1 SGHRS and CDR2 YFSETQ. The chain's CDR3 is CASSLWTGEAGELFF. The CDR3 DNA is TGCGCCAGCAGCTTGTGGACAGGGGAGGCCGGGGAGCTGTTTTTT.

The genes are TRBV10-2 and TRBJ2-1; TRBD2 matches at 9 bases. In germline, CDR1 is WSHSY, CDR2 SAAADI. After removal of 3 bases from V and 12 bases from J, the junction contained 0 bases not matched to a gene. This CDR3 comprises 11 residues. The CDR3 sequence is CASSELAGQFF. The CDR3 bases are TGCGCCAGCAGTGAACTAGCGGGGCAGTTCTTC.

V usage is TRBV27 and J usage is TRBJ2-5; tentative D call: TRBD1 (5 bases). V shed 6 bases and J shed 4 bases, with 18 bases lying between them. Germline lookup yields CDR1 MNHEY and CDR2 SMNVEV (reference sequence). This CDR3 region has 15 residues. CDR3 sequence: CASSPFRVGRETQYF. CDR3 DNA sequence: TGTGCCAGCAGCCCTTTCAGGGTAGGACGAGAGACCCAGTACTTC.

The chain is built from TRBV4-1 and TRBJ1-6; 7 bases fit TRBD1. Germline V gene lookup returns CDR1 MGHRA and CDR2 YSYEKL. V shed 2 bases, J shed 10 bases, and the junction held 5 bases outside the gene matches. The CDR3 runs 14 residues. The CDR3 bases are TGCGCCAGCAGCCAAAACAGGGGCGGCTCACCCCTCCACTTT. This sequence encodes CASSQNRGGSPLHF.

This clone was recorded only once. The chain carries TRBV5-1 and TRBJ2-3; perhaps TRBD2 as D (7 bases). The CDR3 is 16 residues long. Deletions cut 4 bases from V and 7 bases from J, with 22 bases between. CDR1 SGHRS and CDR2 YFSETQ come from the germline V gene. CDR3 sequence reads: CASSPGQAGPSYTQYF. CDR3 nucleotide sequence: TGCGCCAGCAGCCCGGGACAAGCGGGGCCATCATATACGCAGTATTTT.

This clone was observed a few times. The chain combines TRBV6-2 or TRBV6-3 with TRBJ2-7; tentatively, D is TRBD2 (6 bases). V was trimmed by 1 base and J by 5 bases, leaving 12 bases between them. The CDR3 has 14 residues. Looked up from germline, CDR1 is MNHEY and CDR2 is SVGEGT. The CDR3 nucleotides are TGTGCCAGCAGTTACTTGGAGGGACTGGACGAGCAGTACTTC. Encoded protein: CASSYLEGLDEQYF.

For this clone: This specimen includes other DNA sequences encoding the same CDR3. The J gene is TRBJ2-7, the V gene TRBV18; 7 nucleotides agree with TRBD1. The CDR3 consists of 13 residues. Germline CDR1 reads KGHSH; CDR2 reads LQKENI. V was pared by 3 bases and J by 4 bases, with 3 bases of the junction left unmatched. CDR3 protein: CASSPNRGYEQYF. CDR3 sequence (DNA): TGTGCCAGCTCACCGAACAGGGGTTACGAGCAGTACTTC.

The chain joins TRBV7-9 to TRBJ2-1, with D possibly TRBD2 on 7 matching bases. V lost 7 bases to trimming and J lost 1 base, with 17 bases between them. CDR3 length: 16 residues. Looked up from germline, CDR1 is SEHNR and CDR2 is FQNEAQ (reference sequence). The CDR3 is CASTPRGPSSYNEQFF. In DNA, the CDR3 is TGTGCCAGCACCCCGCGGGGGCCCTCATCCTACAATGAGCAGTTCTTC.

This chain uses TRBV9 with TRBJ2-3; no clear D gene. Germline V lookup: CDR1 SGDLS, CDR2 YYNGEE. The CDR3 extends over 13 amino acids. V gave up 4 bases and J gave up 1 base, with 7 bases separating them. CDR3: CASSFTGTDTQYF. The CDR3, as DNA: TGTGCCAGCAGCTTCACAGGCACAGATACGCAGTATTTT.

The chain uses TRBV2 and TRBJ1-1, with TRBD1 as a possible D gene (6 bases). CDR3 length: 13 amino acids. Deletions cut 7 bases from V and 1 base from J, with 10 bases between. Germline values: CDR1 SNHLY, CDR2 FYNNEI. Here the CDR3 DNA reads TGTGCCAGCACAGGACAGACGAACACTGAAGCTTTCTTT. Its translation: CASTGQTNTEAFF.

The J gene is TRBJ1-2, the V gene TRBV6-1; D is perhaps TRBD1 (5 bases). CDR1 and CDR2 (germline): MNHNS, SASEGT. The CDR3 loop spans 14 amino acids. V was cut by 1 base and J by 7 bases, with 13 bases left in between. The CDR3 here is CASSEEVGVSGYTF. Here the CDR3 DNA reads TGTGCCAGCAGTGAAGAGGTAGGGGTGTCTGGCTACACCTTC.

This chain joins TRBV3-1 (or the pseudogene TRBV3-2) and TRBJ2-3, with 9 positions matching TRBD1. V gave up 2 bases and J gave up 5 bases; unmatched junction bases: 5. The CDR3 length is 15 residues. The germline V gene encodes CDR1 LGHDT and CDR2 YNNKEL (reference sequence). The CDR3 DNA follows: TGTGCCAGCAGCCAACCAGGGACAGGGAAAGATACGCAGTATTTT. It yields the protein CASSQPGTGKDTQYF.

As for this clone: Other nucleotide sequences in the sample specify the same CDR3. This chain connects TRBV6-2 or TRBV6-3 to TRBJ2-1; D is undetermined. The CDR3 contains 12 residues. V lost 2 bases to trimming and J lost 7 bases, with 6 bases between them. The germline V gene encodes CDR1 MNHEY and CDR2 SVGEGT. CDR3: CASSYARNEQFF. CDR3 sequence (DNA): TGTGCCAGCAGTTACGCGAGGAATGAGCAGTTCTTC.

A single count supports this clone. The rearrangement joins TRBV27 to TRBJ2-3, with D possibly TRBD1 on 5 matching bases. The CDR3 has 14 residues. Germline CDR1 reads MNHEY; CDR2 reads SMNVEV (reference sequence). Trimming shortened V by 3 bases and J by 2 bases, and 9 bases separated the two germline ends. Written as DNA, the CDR3 is TGTGCCAGCAGTTTCGACAGCAACACAGATACGCAGTATTTT. As protein: CASSFDSNTDTQYF.

The chain is built from TRBV19 and TRBJ1-1, with 10 bases identical to TRBD1. The germline CDR1 and CDR2 sequences are LNHDA and SQIVND (reference sequence). The CDR3 consists of 17 residues. V shed 3 bases and J 0 bases; nucleotides not matched to a gene: 7. The CDR3 here is CASSIAGTGAMNTEAFF. The CDR3 DNA is TGTGCCAGTAGTATCGCCGGGACAGGGGCAATGAACACTGAAGCTTTCTTT.

The chain recombines TRBV15 with TRBJ2-2; D call uncertain. From germline, CDR1 is LNHNV and CDR2 YYDKDF (reference sequence). Trimming cost V 3 bases and J 4 bases, with 12 bases left between them. CDR3 size: 15 residues. CDR3 in amino acids: CATSRTSDSTGELFF. CDR3 nucleotide sequence: TGTGCCACCAGCAGGACTTCTGACTCCACCGGGGAGCTGTTTTTT.

The genes are TRBV4-1 and TRBJ2-1, with a tentative D call TRBD2 (5 bases). V was clipped by 6 bases and J by 5 bases, with 17 bases between them. Germline CDR1 and CDR2: MGHRA and YSYEKL. The CDR3 totals 15 residues. DNA for the CDR3: TGCGCCAGCAGTCGAGGCGGGTCCGGGGACAATGAGCAGTTCTTC. Its protein is CASSRGGSGDNEQFF.

The CDR3 DNA follows: TGTGCCAGCAGCTTAAGCCGACTAGCGGGGACCTACAATGAGCAGTTCTTC. The encoded protein is CASSLSRLAGTYNEQFF. The chain carries TRBV13 and TRBJ2-1; 11 bases align to TRBD2. V lost 2 bases, J lost 2 bases, and 5 bases stayed unmatched. The CDR3 has 17 residues. Germline lookup yields CDR1 PRHDT and CDR2 FYEKMQ (reference sequence). Using reference TRBV13 and TRBJ2-1 for the parts outside the CDR3, the full variable domain is AAGVIQSPRHLIKEKRETATLKCYPIPRHDTVYWYQQGPGQDPQFLISFYEKMQSDKGSIPDRFSAQQFSDYHSELNMSSLELGDSALYFCASSLSRLAGTYNEQFFGPGTRLTVL.